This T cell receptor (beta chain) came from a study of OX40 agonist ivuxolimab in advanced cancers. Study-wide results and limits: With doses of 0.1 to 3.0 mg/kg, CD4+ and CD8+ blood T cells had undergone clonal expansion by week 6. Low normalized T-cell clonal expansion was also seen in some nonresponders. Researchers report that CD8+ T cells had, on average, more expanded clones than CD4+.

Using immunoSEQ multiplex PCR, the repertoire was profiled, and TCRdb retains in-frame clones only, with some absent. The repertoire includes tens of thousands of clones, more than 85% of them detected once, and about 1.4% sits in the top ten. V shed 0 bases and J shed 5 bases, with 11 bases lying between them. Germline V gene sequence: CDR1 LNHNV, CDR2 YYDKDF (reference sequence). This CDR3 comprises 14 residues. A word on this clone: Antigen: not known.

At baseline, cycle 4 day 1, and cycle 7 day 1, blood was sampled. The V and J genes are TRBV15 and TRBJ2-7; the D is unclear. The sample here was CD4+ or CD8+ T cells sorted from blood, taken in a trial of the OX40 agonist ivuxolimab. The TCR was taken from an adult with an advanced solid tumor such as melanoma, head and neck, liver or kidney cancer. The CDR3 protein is CATSRDQVLHEQYF. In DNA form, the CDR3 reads TGTGCCACCAGCAGAGATCAGGTACTCCACGAGCAGTACTTC.